This entry lists 8 T cell receptor beta chains sequenced from one sample in a study of preoperative IRX-2 immunotherapy in early breast cancer. As to treatment: preoperative locoregional IRX-2 cytokine immunotherapy. Method: immunoSEQ multiplex PCR; TCRdb's copy keeps in-frame clones and lacks some. The sample lists about 89,000 clones, 75% to 90% occurring once. This specimen consisted of tumor tissue, obtained after IRX-2 immunotherapy. Every receptor here comes from a human donor with breast cancer.

This chain connects TRBV18 to TRBJ1-2; D may be TRBD1 (5 bases). This CDR3 is built from 14 residues. The ends were cut back, 3 bases at V and 2 bases at J, with 10 bases in the middle. Germline V gene data show CDR1 as KGHSH and CDR2 as LQKENI. DNA for the CDR3: TGTGCCAGCTCACCTGGCAGGGTCAACTATGGCTACACCTTC. It yields the protein CASSPGRVNYGYTF.

This clone was counted a single time. The J gene is TRBJ1-1, the V gene TRBV15; D remains ambiguous. CDR1 is LNHNV, CDR2 YYDKDF, per germline (reference sequence). The CDR3 covers 14 residues. Trimming stripped 5 bases from V and 2 bases from J, with 12 bases between. The chain's CDR3 is CATSQTWGNTEAFF. DNA for the CDR3: TGTGCCACCAGCCAGACATGGGGTAACACTGAAGCTTTCTTT.

This rearrangement joins TRBV6-8 to TRBJ2-7; possibly TRBD1 or TRBD2 for D (5 bases each). CDR1 and CDR2 (germline): MNHGY, SAAAGT. The CDR3 runs to 14 residues. Trimming took 0 bases from V and 2 from J, leaving 8 bases between them. Here the CDR3 reads CASSYSQGPYEQYF. CDR3 DNA sequence: TGTGCCAGCAGTTACTCTCAGGGACCCTACGAGCAGTACTTC.

This chain connects TRBV18 to TRBJ2-2; 10 bases line up with TRBD1. V was pared by 3 bases and J by 6 bases, with 1 base of the junction left unmatched. CDR3 length: 14 residues. Germline assignment: CDR1 KGHSH and CDR2 LQKENI. The CDR3 spells CASSPGQGSGELFF. CDR3 DNA sequence: TGTGCCAGCTCACCGGGACAGGGGTCCGGGGAGCTGTTTTTT.

V usage is TRBV6-8 and J usage is TRBJ2-7, with D hard to call. In germline, CDR1 is MNHGY, CDR2 SAAAGT. The CDR3 has 13 amino acids. V was trimmed by 5 bases and J by 1 base, leaving 9 bases between them. In DNA form, the CDR3 reads TGTGCCAGCAGTCAAGGGCCATCCTACGAGCAGTACTTC. As protein: CASSQGPSYEQYF.

The count of this clone is one. Here the CDR3 DNA reads TGTGCCAGCAGCGACGACATTAACTCTGGAAACACCATATATTTT. Protein product: CASSDDINSGNTIYF. The chain combines TRBV25-1 with TRBJ1-3; D is uncertain. The germline V gene encodes CDR1 MGHDK and CDR2 SYGVNS. Trimming removed 6 bases at V and 0 bases at J, with 12 bases between. The CDR3 runs 15 residues.

This chain links TRBV7-8 with TRBJ1-1, with D unclear. Trimming stripped 5 bases from V and 4 bases from J, with 11 bases between. CDR1 SGHVS and CDR2 FQNEAQ come from the germline V gene. The CDR3 is 13 residues long. The CDR3 protein is CASSPGVTTEAFF. Written as DNA, the CDR3 is TGTGCCAGCAGCCCCGGGGTGACCACTGAAGCTTTCTTT.

J is TRBJ1-2 and V is TRBV14, with 7 bases aligning to TRBD1. The CDR3 contains 15 residues. CDR1 and CDR2 from the germline V gene are SGHDN and FVKESK. V shed 3 bases, J shed 0 bases, and the junction held 4 bases outside the gene matches. CDR3 residues: CASSQDRTTNYGYTF. As DNA, the CDR3 is TGTGCCAGCAGCCAGGACAGGACAACTAACTATGGCTACACCTTC.